These 6 T cell receptor beta chains were all obtained from the same sample, sequenced in a study of blood T cell repertoires in COVID-19. The repertoire was sequenced with immunoSEQ multiplex PCR; TCRdb's copy has only in-frame clones and lacks some. The table includes 150,000 to 200,000 clones, roughly 87% detected once. Material: PBMCs or T cells enriched from blood (not recorded which). Every receptor here comes from a man in his fifties or sixties who had recovered from COVID-19.

The chain links TRBV19 to TRBJ1-5; no clear D. The CDR3 totals 12 residues. The germline V and J ends were trimmed by 3 bases and 10 bases, with 10 bases remaining between them. Germline CDR1 is LNHDA and CDR2 is SQIVND (reference sequence). In nucleotides, the CDR3 is TGTGCCAGTAGTATTCAGTTGGGCCCCCAGCATTTT. As protein: CASSIQLGPQHF.

This chain's CDR3 is CAISESTGPYEQYF. The CDR3 region has the DNA TGTGCCATCAGTGAGTCAACAGGCCCCTACGAGCAGTACTTC. This chain links TRBV10-3 with TRBJ2-7; D is possibly TRBD1 (5 bases). Trimming cost V 0 bases and J 2 bases, with 8 bases left between them. This CDR3 has 14 amino acids. The germline V gene encodes CDR1 ENHRY and CDR2 SYGVKD.

This sequence joins TRBV28 and TRBJ1-2; 7 bases map to TRBD1. J lost 4 bases, V lost 8 bases, and 7 bases had no gene match. CDR3 length: 13 amino acids. CDR1 and CDR2 (germline): MDHEN, SYDVKM. This CDR3 is CASGSGGSYGYTF. The CDR3 nucleotides are TGTGCCAGCGGATCAGGGGGAAGCTATGGCTACACCTTC.

There are many counts of this clone. The V gene is TRBV15, the J gene TRBJ2-2, with D unresolved. Looked up from germline, CDR1 is LNHNV and CDR2 is YYDKDF (reference sequence). The CDR3 is 13 amino acids. V was pared by 0 bases and J by 5 bases, with 4 bases between. CDR3 region: CATSRDRTGELFF. The DNA of the CDR3 is TGTGCCACCAGCAGAGATCGGACCGGGGAGCTGTTTTTT.

The CDR3 reads CASSPDRDTEAFF. DNA for the CDR3: TGTGCCAGCAGCCCCGACAGGGACACTGAAGCTTTCTTT. The rearrangement joins TRBV7-9 to TRBJ1-1, with TRBD1 matching over 7 bases. The CDR3 sequence is 13 residues long. The V and J ends lost 5 bases and 3 bases, in that order; junction bases with no gene match: 3. Germline-derived CDR1 and CDR2 are SEHNR and FQNEAQ (reference sequence).

J is TRBJ2-3 and V is TRBV25-1, with TRBD1 as a possible D gene (6 bases). There are 13 residues in the CDR3. V lost 1 base, J lost 6 bases, and 8 bases lay in between. Germline-derived CDR1 and CDR2 are MGHDK and SYGVNS. The DNA of the CDR3 is TGTGCCAGCAGTGAATGGGGGCCCGATACGCAGTATTTT. Protein sequence: CASSEWGPDTQYF.